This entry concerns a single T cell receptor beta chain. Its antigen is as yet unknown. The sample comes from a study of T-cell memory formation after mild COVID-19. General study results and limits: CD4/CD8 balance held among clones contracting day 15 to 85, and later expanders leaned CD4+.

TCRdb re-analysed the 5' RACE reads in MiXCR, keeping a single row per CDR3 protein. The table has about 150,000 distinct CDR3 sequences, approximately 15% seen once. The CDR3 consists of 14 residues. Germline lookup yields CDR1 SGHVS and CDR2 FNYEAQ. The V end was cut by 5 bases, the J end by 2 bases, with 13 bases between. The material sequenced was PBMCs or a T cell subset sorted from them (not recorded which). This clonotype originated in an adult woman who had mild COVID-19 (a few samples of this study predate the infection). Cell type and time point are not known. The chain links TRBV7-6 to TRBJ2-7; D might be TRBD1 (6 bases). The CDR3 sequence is CASSPGQPTYEQYF. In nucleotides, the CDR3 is TGTGCCAGCAGCCCCGGACAGCCTACCTACGAGCAGTACTTC. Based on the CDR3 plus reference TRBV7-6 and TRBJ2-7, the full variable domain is GAGVSQSPRYKVTKRGQDVALRCDPISGHVSLYWYRQALGQGPEFLTYFNYEAQQDKSGLPNDRFSAERPEGSISTLTIQRTEQRDSAMYRCASSPGQPTYEQYFGPGTRLTVT.